A single sample gave rise to the 2 T cell receptor beta chains below, sequenced in a study of blood T cells in healthy people across ages. Together with a sample-barcoded 5' primer, a J-beta primer mix was included in a second PCR lasting about 6 to 11 cycles. TCRdb independently ran MiXCR on the 5' RACE reads; one entry per CDR3 protein. The sample shows about 1.4 million distinct CDR3 sequences, 55% to 75% of them seen only once. Sequenced input: blood. The source is a man between 18 and 29 years old in good health.

This chain links TRBV29-1 with TRBJ2-1, with D possibly being TRBD1 or TRBD2 (6 bases each). The better agreement between TRBJ2-5 and the DNA end casts doubt on the J call. Per the germline V gene, CDR1 is SQVTM and CDR2 is ANQGSEA. This CDR3 comprises 12 residues. CDR3 in amino acids: CSVDEGGKAQYF. As DNA, the CDR3 is TGCAGCGTTGATGAGGGGGGTAAGGCCCAGTACTTC.

The chain employs TRBV6-2 or TRBV6-3 and TRBJ1-1, with a tentative D call TRBD1 (5 bases). Deletions cut 7 bases from V and 3 bases from J, with 12 bases between. Germline V gene data show CDR1 as MNHEY and CDR2 as SVGEGT. The CDR3 runs 13 residues. CDR3 sequence reads: CASIRGAYTEAFF. The CDR3, as DNA: TGTGCCAGCATTAGGGGTGCTTACACTGAAGCTTTCTTT.